The T cell receptor (beta chain) under discussion was sequenced for a study of blood T cell repertoires in COVID-19. Profiled with immunoSEQ multiplex PCR; TCRdb holds only in-frame clones, not every one. The sample consists of over 250,000 clones, 65% to 90% of them appearing once. The V and J ends lost 2 bases and 6 bases, in that order; junction bases with no gene match: 5. Germline V gives CDR1 SGHTA, CDR2 FQGNSA. The CDR3 covers 15 residues. Sequencing used peripheral blood. The chain is built from TRBV7-2 and TRBJ2-3; 10 bases map to TRBD2. The sequence came from a woman aged 70-85 years with COVID-19, enrolled during active disease. CDR3 bases: TGTGCCAGCAGCTTATTGAGCGGGGGGGCGGATACGCAGTATTTT. Protein sequence: CASSLLSGGADTQYF.